The clone carrying this TCR beta chain was seen a few times. This record belongs to a study of blood T cells in healthy people across ages. Isolation recovered at least 7 million PBMCs from every sample. The use of a sample-barcoded 5' primer and a J-beta primer mix characterized a second PCR of roughly 6 to 11 cycles. TCRdb re-analysed the 5' RACE reads in MiXCR, keeping a single row per CDR3 protein. Of under 850,000 distinct CDR3 sequences listed, under 40% were seen once; the top ten hold roughly 13%. V was pared by 4 bases and J by 4 bases, with 16 bases between. Looked up from germline, CDR1 is MNHEY and CDR2 is SMNVEV (reference sequence). This CDR3 spans 15 amino acids.

The source material was blood. The V call is TRBV27, the J call TRBJ1-2; perhaps TRBD1 as D (6 bases). The sequence was obtained from a man between 18 and 35 years old in good health. The CDR3 sequence is CASSSAGTSSYGYTF. CDR3 bases: TGTGCCAGCAGTTCGGCCGGGACAAGTTCCTATGGCTACACCTTC.